The rows below give T cell receptor beta chains drawn from one sample of a study of technical replicates of blood from a few donors. Libraries were prepared by immunoSEQ multiplex PCR; TCRdb keeps only in-frame clonotypes and omits some of them. The repertoire holds about 93,000 clones, with roughly 96% as singletons. Sequencing was performed on T cells isolated from PBMCs. Every receptor here comes from a human donor in good health. CDR3s include the opening cysteine and the closing phenylalanine or tryptophan. Each record gives: D gene, V gene, J gene, clone size, CDR3 DNA, CDR3 protein. D genes are given only for firm matches. The size field is filled for only some rows; it gives once, few, many or a size class.

NA	TRBV6-1	TRBJ1-3	NA	TGTGCCAGCGGGCGGGTCTCTGGAAACACCATATATTTT	CASGRVSGNTIYF
NA	TRBV15	TRBJ2-7	NA	TGTGCCACCAGCAGATCCCGGGGGGCGAGCTCCTACGAGCAGTACTTC	CATSRSRGASSYEQYF
TRBD2	TRBV27	TRBJ2-1	NA	TGTGCCAGCAGTTCCATCCGGCTAAGAGGGTCTAGCGGGATTGATGAGCAGTTCTTC	CASSSIRLRGSSGIDEQFF
TRBD2	TRBV6-5	TRBJ2-3	NA	TGTGCCAGCAGTAAAGGACTAGCGGGTGTGGGCACGCAGTATTTT	CASSKGLAGVGTQYF
NA	TRBV6-5	TRBJ2-7	NA	TGTGCCAGCAGTTACGTCGTCAGCTCCTACGAGCAGTACTTC	CASSYVVSSYEQYF
NA	TRBV4-2	TRBJ2-2	NA	TGTGCCAGCAGCCAAAAGGGGACCGGGGAGCTGTTTTTT	CASSQKGTGELFF
NA	TRBV19	TRBJ2-2	once	TGTGCCAGTAGTAGAGGGAACACCGGGGAGCTGTTTTTT	CASSRGNTGELFF
NA	TRBV28	TRBJ2-6	NA	TGTGCCAGCAGAATCGCGGGGGCCAACGTCCTGACTTTC	CASRIAGANVLTF
TRBD1	TRBV9	TRBJ2-2	NA	TGTGCCAGCAGCATTCGGACAGGGACGATCGGGGAGCTGTTTTTT	CASSIRTGTIGELFF
TRBD1	TRBV7-8	TRBJ2-1	NA	TGTGCCAGCAGCCAGACCTGGGACAGGTTCGACTCCTACAATGAGCAGTTCTTC	CASSQTWDRFDSYNEQFF
NA	TRBV7-8	TRBJ2-5	NA	TGTGCCAGCAGCGCGGGACAGCGGTACCAAGAGACCCAGTACTTC	CASSAGQRYQETQYF
TRBD1	TRBV11-2	TRBJ2-5	NA	TGTGCCAGCAGCTTAGGGATGCAGGGGGAATATGTGGAGACCCAGTACTTC	CASSLGMQGEYVETQYF
TRBD1	TRBV11-1	TRBJ1-1	NA	TGTGCCAGCAGCTTCGGACAGGGTGACACTGAAGCTTTCTTT	CASSFGQGDTEAFF
NA	TRBV4-2	TRBJ2-1	NA	TGTGCCTGCAGCAGTGATCGGACTGCCAATGAGCAGTTCTTC	CACSSDRTANEQFF